One and the same sample provided the 28 T cell receptor beta chains below, sequenced in a study of siplizumab effects on memory and regulatory T cells. TCRdb's copy holds only in-frame clones and misses some; the assay was immunoSEQ multiplex PCR. The sample lists around 82,000 clones; around 93% were seen once. The material sequenced was CD8+ T cells sorted from blood. Receptors originate from a human donor in good health.

CDR3 protein: CASSSPRDRGLTEAFF. Here the CDR3 DNA reads TGTGCCAGCAGTTCTCCCCGGGACAGGGGGCTCACTGAAGCTTTCTTT. The chain has TRBV6-5 and TRBJ1-1; 12 nucleotides agree with TRBD1. V was pared by 4 bases and J by 4 bases, with 7 bases of the junction left unmatched. CDR1 and CDR2 (germline): MNHEY, SVGAGI. The CDR3 covers 16 residues.

In its sample, this clone was seen once. The J gene is TRBJ2-7, the V gene TRBV13, with a possible D match to TRBD2 (6 bases). Trimming removed 6 bases from V and 4 bases from J, with 19 bases in between. This CDR3 contains 15 residues. Germline V lookup: CDR1 PRHDT, CDR2 FYEKMQ (reference sequence). In DNA, the CDR3 is TGTGCCAGCAGGTACCTCGGAGGGTCTATGTACGAGCAGTACTTC. It codes for CASRYLGGSMYEQYF.

This chain uses TRBV2 with TRBJ2-7, with D possibly TRBD2 on 5 matching bases. This CDR3 region has 14 residues. Germline assignment: CDR1 SNHLY and CDR2 FYNNEI. The V end was cut by 2 bases, the J end by 0 bases, with 8 bases between. The CDR3 DNA is TGTGCCAGCAGTGAATCGGGGAGCTCCTACGAGCAGTACTTC. It specifies CASSESGSSYEQYF.

The J gene is TRBJ2-5, the V gene TRBV4-3, with 8 nucleotides matching TRBD2. Germline V gene lookup returns CDR1 LGHNA and CDR2 YSLEER. V was clipped by 4 bases and J by 7 bases; unmatched bases: 8. The CDR3 spans 14 residues. CDR3 bases: TGCGCCAGCAGCCTAACGACTAGCGACGGGACCCAGTACTTC. This codes for CASSLTTSDGTQYF.

The chain carries TRBV19 and TRBJ2-3, with D uncertain. The CDR3 runs 12 residues. Trimming stripped 8 bases from V and 9 bases from J, with 15 bases between. Germline V CDR1 and CDR2: LNHDA, SQIVND (reference sequence). Here the CDR3 reads CASEENRWTQYF. In DNA form, the CDR3 reads TGTGCCAGTGAGGAGAATCGGTGGACGCAGTATTTT.

The chain employs TRBV29-1 and TRBJ1-1; D ambiguous. The V end was cut by 3 bases, the J end by 0 bases, with 5 bases between. The CDR3 is 12 residues long. Germline values: CDR1 SQVTM, CDR2 ANQGSEA. The CDR3 protein is CSVERLNTEAFF. The CDR3 DNA is TGCAGCGTTGAGAGACTGAACACTGAAGCTTTCTTT.

The V gene is TRBV2, the J gene TRBJ1-1; D possibly corresponds to TRBD1 (5 bases). CDR1 is SNHLY and CDR2 is FYNNEI in the germline V gene. The CDR3 spans 11 residues. With 9 bases removed from V and 3 bases from J, the gap between germline ends came to 8 bases. In DNA, the CDR3 is TGTGCCAGGGCAGGGTACACTGAAGCTTTCTTT. Translation: CARAGYTEAFF.

The V gene is TRBV5-6, the J gene TRBJ1-3; D might be TRBD1 (5 bases). Germline assignment: CDR1 SGHDT and CDR2 YYEEEE. V was clipped by 4 bases and J by 0 bases, with 11 bases between them. CDR3 length: 15 amino acids. The CDR3: CASSPGPSSGNTIYF. DNA of the CDR3: TGTGCCAGCAGCCCAGGGCCGAGCTCTGGAAACACCATATATTTT.

J is TRBJ2-5 and V is TRBV28; the match to TRBD2 covers 11 bases. V lost 4 bases and J lost 3; bases outside the gene matches: 7. Germline V gene lookup returns CDR1 MDHEN and CDR2 SYDVKM. The CDR3 spans 16 residues. CDR3 sequence reads: CASSSGLAGGEETQYF. In DNA, the CDR3 is TGTGCCAGCAGTTCCGGACTAGCGGGCGGTGAAGAGACCCAGTACTTC.

This chain links TRBV9 with TRBJ1-6, with TRBD1 as a possible D gene (6 bases). The CDR3 consists of 15 residues. V was trimmed by 0 bases and J by 7 bases, leaving 11 bases between them. The V gene's germline CDR1 is SGDLS and CDR2 YYNGEE. DNA for the CDR3: TGTGCCAGCAGCGTAGCGGCAGGGGAAAATTCACCCCTCCACTTT. Residues: CASSVAAGENSPLHF.

The V call is TRBV7-9, the J call TRBJ2-7; 9 bases match TRBD2. CDR3 length equals 14 residues. V lost 6 bases and J lost 0; bases outside the gene matches: 3. Germline CDR1 and CDR2: SEHNR and FQNEAQ (reference sequence). CDR3 in DNA: TGTGCCAGCAGTGGGACTAGCAGCTCCTACGAGCAGTACTTC. This codes for CASSGTSSSYEQYF.

The V call is TRBV5-6, the J call TRBJ2-7, with 10 bases that match TRBD2. The CDR3 covers 15 residues. Germline V gene data show CDR1 as SGHDT and CDR2 as YYEEEE. V trimming: 4 bases; J trimming: 3 bases; junction bases outside the gene matches: 7. CDR3 amino acids: CASSPLSGGFYEQYF. As DNA, the CDR3 is TGTGCCAGCAGCCCCCTTAGCGGGGGGTTCTACGAGCAGTACTTC.

The chain joins TRBV7-9 to TRBJ2-5; 11 bases match TRBD2. V lost 6 bases and J lost 7; bases outside the gene matches: 1. Germline lookup yields CDR1 SEHNR and CDR2 FQNEAQ (reference sequence). The length of the CDR3 is 12 residues. The CDR3 is CASRGTSGTQYF. CDR3 in DNA: TGTGCCAGCAGAGGGACTAGCGGGACCCAGTACTTC.

The chain employs TRBV7-2 and TRBJ2-7, with D perhaps matching TRBD1 (6 bases). Trimming removed 1 base at V and 0 bases at J, with 13 bases between. The CDR3 has 16 residues. Germline assignment: CDR1 SGHTA and CDR2 FQGNSA. The CDR3 loop reads CASSLESGDGSYEQYF. The CDR3 DNA is TGTGCCAGCAGCTTAGAGTCAGGGGATGGCTCCTACGAGCAGTACTTC.

This chain connects TRBV5-4 to TRBJ2-3; TRBD2 matches 13 bases. V shed 4 bases and J 3 bases; nucleotides not matched to a gene: 2. In germline, CDR1 is SGHNT, CDR2 YYREEE (reference sequence). CDR3 length: 15 residues. The CDR3 is CASSLLAGGTDTQYF. The CDR3, as DNA: TGTGCCAGCAGCCTACTAGCGGGGGGGACAGATACGCAGTATTTT.

The J gene is TRBJ2-7, the V gene TRBV6-5; 7 positions agree with TRBD2. V trimming: 6 bases; J trimming: 7 bases; junction bases outside the gene matches: 6. Germline-derived CDR1 and CDR2 are MNHEY and SVGAGI. The CDR3 has 12 residues. The CDR3 nucleotides are TGTGCCAGCAGCTCGGGGGGTCAGGAGCAGTACTTC. This encodes CASSSGGQEQYF.

The rearrangement uses TRBV19 and TRBJ2-2, with TRBD2 identical over 7 bases. The CDR3 extends over 13 amino acids. From germline, CDR1 is LNHDA and CDR2 SQIVND (reference sequence). V lost 3 bases to trimming and J lost 6 bases; unmatched junction nucleotides: 1. CDR3: CASSMTSPGELFF. For the CDR3, the DNA is TGTGCCAGTAGTATGACTAGCCCCGGGGAGCTGTTTTTT.

The sample holds a few counts of this clone. The DNA of the CDR3 is TGTGCCAGCAGCTTGTCACAAAACTACAATGAGCAGTTCTTC. Residues: CASSLSQNYNEQFF. The chain combines TRBV5-6 with TRBJ2-1; D gene ambiguous. This CDR3 spans 14 amino acids. The germline gives CDR1 SGHDT, CDR2 YYEEEE. Trimming shortened V by 1 base and J by 3 bases, and 8 bases separated the two germline ends.

This clone occurred once. The genes are TRBV25-1 and TRBJ2-3, with D unresolved. Germline V gene sequence: CDR1 MGHDK, CDR2 SYGVNS. V lost 6 bases and J 3 bases, leaving 13 bases between the germline ends. The length of the CDR3 is 14 residues. For the CDR3, the DNA is TGTGCCAGCAGATCAAGCGAGAATACAGATACGCAGTATTTT. This sequence encodes CASRSSENTDTQYF.

The chain is built from TRBV19 and TRBJ1-4; 8 nucleotides align to TRBD1. The germline V gene has CDR1 LNHDA and CDR2 SQIVND (reference sequence). The CDR3 extends over 14 amino acids. After removal of 4 bases from V and 8 bases from J, the junction contained 6 bases not matched to a gene. As DNA, the CDR3 is TGTGCCAGTAGTACGACAGGGGTGGGGGAAAAACTGTTTTTT. Translated: CASSTTGVGEKLFF.

The chain has TRBV9 and TRBJ2-5; 11 bases agree with TRBD2. CDR3 length: 15 amino acids. Germline V gives CDR1 SGDLS, CDR2 YYNGEE. J gave up 5 bases and V 7 bases, and 10 bases lay outside the gene matches. The CDR3 loop is CASGSGGGFLETQYF. As DNA, the CDR3 is TGTGCCAGCGGTAGCGGGGGGGGCTTCTTGGAGACCCAGTACTTC.

This clone was seen just once. The J gene is TRBJ2-1, the V gene TRBV5-8; TRBD1 aligns across 7 bases. Germline V gene data show CDR1 as SGHTS and CDR2 as YDEGEE. V shed 7 bases and J 5 bases; nucleotides not matched to a gene: 6. This CDR3 spans 13 amino acids. CDR3 bases: TGTGCCAGCGGGGACAGTAGGAACAATGAGCAGTTCTTC. Encoded protein: CASGDSRNNEQFF. Full variable domain (remainder filled in from reference TRBV5-8 and TRBJ2-1): EAGVTQSPTHLIKTRGQQATLRCSPISGHTSVYWYQQALGLGLQFLLWYDEGEERNRGNFPPRFSGRQFPNYSSELNVNALELEDSALYLCASGDSRNNEQFFGPGTRLTVL.

The chain recombines TRBV7-9 with TRBJ2-1; D possibly corresponds to TRBD1 (6 bases). Germline values: CDR1 SEHNR, CDR2 FQNEAQ (reference sequence). Trimming shortened V by 10 bases and J by 8 bases, and 15 bases separated the two germline ends. The CDR3 has 12 amino acids. The CDR3 sequence: CATQGPRDEQFF. CDR3 nucleotides: TGTGCCACACAGGGACCTCGGGATGAGCAGTTCTTC.

This chain joins TRBV7-2 and TRBJ2-3; D is uncertain. The CDR3 runs 14 residues. Deletions cut 3 bases from V and 3 bases from J, with 10 bases between. CDR1 SGHTA and CDR2 FQGNSA come from the germline V gene. The CDR3 DNA sequence: TGTGCCAGCAGCTTTTATCCAGAGACAGATACGCAGTATTTT. Protein product: CASSFYPETDTQYF.

The rearrangement links TRBV19 to TRBJ2-7, with 11 positions matching TRBD1. The CDR3 has 14 amino acids. Germline V gene lookup returns CDR1 LNHDA and CDR2 SQIVND (reference sequence). V trimming: 4 bases; J trimming: 3 bases; junction bases outside the gene matches: 2. The CDR3 protein is CASSTGTGGYEQYF. The CDR3, as DNA: TGTGCCAGTAGTACCGGGACAGGGGGCTACGAGCAGTACTTC.

The rearrangement joins TRBV19 to TRBJ2-2; the D call may be TRBD1 or TRBD2 (6 bases each). The CDR3 is 15 amino acids. CDR1 is LNHDA and CDR2 is SQIVND in the germline V gene (reference sequence). V was clipped by 1 base and J by 6 bases, with 12 bases between them. CDR3 loop: CASSIGGRGPGELFF. The DNA for the CDR3 is TGTGCCAGTAGTATAGGGGGACGGGGGCCCGGGGAGCTGTTTTTT.

CDR3 DNA sequence: TGTGCCAGCTCACCACCGTCCACCTACGAGCAGTACTTC. As protein: CASSPPSTYEQYF. The rearrangement joins TRBV18 to TRBJ2-7; D uncertain. The CDR3 loop spans 13 amino acids. Looked up from germline, CDR1 is KGHSH and CDR2 is LQKENI. V was shortened by 0 bases and J by 2 bases, with 5 bases between the two germline ends.

The chain combines TRBV7-6 with TRBJ1-1; D perhaps matches TRBD1 (5 bases). Germline lookup yields CDR1 SGHVS and CDR2 FNYEAQ. V lost 1 base and J 11 bases, leaving 17 bases between the germline ends. The CDR3 has 14 residues. CDR3 loop: CASSLESGTGEAFF. Here the CDR3 DNA reads TGTGCCAGCAGCTTAGAATCGGGGACTGGTGAGGCTTTCTTT.